The 19 T cell receptor beta chains below all came from one sample that was sequenced in a study of patients and donors after allogeneic stem cell transplantation. TCRdb reanalysed the RT-PCR reads using MiXCR and keeps one entry per CDR3 protein. The sample has about 200,000 distinct CDR3 sequences; around two fifths are singletons. Sequencing used blood, either unsorted or a sorted T cell fraction (not recorded which). The source is a human donor who was either an allogeneic HSCT recipient or a stem cell or donor lymphocyte infusion donor (not recorded which). It is not recorded whose cells these are; they may come from a transplant donor.

In its sample, this clonotype was seen a few times. The chain uses TRBV7-9 and TRBJ1-1; possible D gene TRBD1, 6 bases. Trimming removed 0 bases from V and 6 bases from J, with 20 bases in between. In germline, CDR1 is SEHNR, CDR2 FQNEAQ (reference sequence). The CDR3 covers 17 residues. The CDR3 reads CASSLAGTYDKSSEAFF. Here the CDR3 DNA reads TGTGCCAGCAGCTTAGCCGGGACATACGACAAAAGCTCTGAAGCTTTCTTT.

This clonotype has just a few counts. The chain combines TRBV12-3 or TRBV12-4 with TRBJ1-2; D is undetermined. The CDR3 runs 15 residues. V was shortened by 1 base and J by 4 bases, with 13 bases between the two germline ends. Here the CDR3 reads CASSLEETVFYGYTF. The CDR3 nucleotides read TGTGCCAGCAGTTTAGAAGAGACGGTCTTCTATGGCTACACCTTC.

This clonotype came up a few times. The chain combines TRBV6-5 with TRBJ1-6, with D perhaps TRBD1 (6 bases). The CDR3 has 14 residues. Germline lookup yields CDR1 MNHEY and CDR2 SVGAGI. V lost 6 bases, J lost 6 bases, and 12 bases lay in between. The CDR3 DNA sequence: TGTGCCAGCAGAAAGACAGGACGTAATTCACCCCTCCACTTT. This translates into CASRKTGRNSPLHF.

A few counts support this clonotype. The V and J genes are TRBV5-5 and TRBJ2-3; 8 nucleotides align to TRBD1. Germline CDR1 and CDR2: SGHKS and YYEKEE (reference sequence). The junction had 4 bases not matched to a gene; V was cut back by 0 bases and J by 1 base. The CDR3 extends over 16 amino acids. The DNA for the CDR3 is TGTGCCAGCAGCTTGGGTTCAGGGGGCCGCACAGATACGCAGTATTTT. Translated, it gives CASSLGSGGRTDTQYF. The entire variable domain, with the rest obtained from reference TRBV5-5 and TRBJ2-3, is as follows: DAGVTQSPTHLIKTRGQQVTLRCSPISGHKSVSWYQQVLGQGPQFIFQYYEKEERGRGNFPDRFSARQFPNYSSELNVNALLLGDSALYLCASSLGSGGRTDTQYFGPGTRLTVL.

This clonotype has just a few counts. The V call is TRBV19, the J call TRBJ1-1, with a possible D match to TRBD1 (5 bases). Germline-derived CDR1 and CDR2 are LNHDA and SQIVND (reference sequence). The CDR3 spans 14 residues. The ends were cut back, 4 bases at V and 1 base at J, with 10 bases in the middle. CDR3 nucleotide sequence: TGTGCCAGTAGTACCAGACAGACGAACACTGAAGCTTTCTTT. Amino acid sequence: CASSTRQTNTEAFF. The variable domain in full, completed from reference TRBV19 and TRBJ1-1, reads DGGITQSPKYLFRKEGQNVTLSCEQNLNHDAMYWYRQDPGQGLRLIYYSQIVNDFQKGDIAEGYSVSREKKESFPLTVTSAQKNPTAFYLCASSTRQTNTEAFFGQGTRLTVV.

The genes are TRBV14 and TRBJ1-6; D gene uncertain. The V gene's germline CDR1 is SGHDN and CDR2 FVKESK. Trimming removed 1 base at V and 5 bases at J, with 6 bases between. This CDR3 region has 14 residues. The CDR3 protein is CASSQAANNSPLHF. The CDR3 DNA is TGTGCCAGCAGCCAAGCGGCAAATAATTCACCCCTCCACTTT.

The rearrangement links TRBV5-1 to TRBJ2-3, with D hard to call. Trimming removed 0 bases at V and 5 bases at J, with 4 bases between. Germline lookup yields CDR1 SGHRS and CDR2 YFSETQ. This CDR3 comprises 12 residues. In DNA form, the CDR3 reads TGCGCCAGCAGCTTGGAACAAGATACGCAGTATTTT. This translates into CASSLEQDTQYF. Using reference TRBV5-1 and TRBJ2-3 for the parts outside the CDR3, the full variable domain is KAGVTQTPRYLIKTRGQQVTLSCSPISGHRSVSWYQQTPGQGLQFLFEYFSETQRNKGNFPGRFSGRQFSNSRSEMNVSTLELGDSALYLCASSLEQDTQYFGPGTRLTVL.

This clonotype showed up just a few times. The V gene is TRBV7-9, the J gene TRBJ2-1, with D hard to call. Per germline, CDR1 SEHNR and CDR2 FQNEAQ (reference sequence). This CDR3 contains 14 residues. V dropped 5 bases and J dropped 5 bases, with 13 bases sitting between them. DNA for the CDR3: TGTGCCAGCAGCCCCCTGGGGTATAACAATGAGCAGTTCTTC. The encoded protein is CASSPLGYNNEQFF.

In regard to this clonotype: At one boundary the junction diverges from the germline segment, which might be a read error. This chain joins TRBV6-5 and TRBJ1-2, with a possible D match to TRBD1 (6 bases). CDR1 MNHEY and CDR2 SVGAGI come from the germline V gene. The CDR3 length is 17 residues. This CDR3 is CASSHLGSGGGKDGFTF. As DNA, the CDR3 is TGTGCCAGCAGTCACCTAGGTTCTGGGGGCGGGAAGGATGGCTTCACCTTC.

The rearrangement uses TRBV7-2 and TRBJ2-1; 12 bases match TRBD2. Germline CDR1 SGHTA, CDR2 FQGNSA. The CDR3 has 18 amino acids. The V segment lost 5 bases and the J segment 4 bases; nucleotides outside the gene matches: 12. CDR3 bases: TGTGCCAGCAGCCCAGGGGTCCTAGCGGGAGGGGTTTACAATGAGCAGTTCTTC. Its translation is CASSPGVLAGGVYNEQFF.

The rearrangement links TRBV20-1 to TRBJ2-1, with D maybe TRBD2 (5 bases). The V and J ends lost 5 bases and 4 bases respectively, with 18 bases between them. The germline V gene has CDR1 DFQATT and CDR2 SNEGSKA (reference sequence). The CDR3 extends over 15 amino acids. The CDR3 sequence is CSAPGRRTVYNEQFF. Here the CDR3 DNA reads TGCAGTGCTCCCGGAAGGCGGACTGTATACAATGAGCAGTTCTTC.

The V call is TRBV11-2, the J call TRBJ2-1; D is unresolved. Germline lookup yields CDR1 SGHAT and CDR2 FQNNGV. V was pared by 4 bases and J by 8 bases, with 6 bases between. This CDR3 has 11 amino acids. This chain's CDR3 is CASSSADEQFF. The CDR3 DNA is TGTGCCAGCAGCTCCGCTGATGAGCAGTTCTTC.

This chain joins TRBV15 and TRBJ2-1, with 8 nucleotides matching TRBD2. The ends lost 3 bases at V and 3 bases at J; junction bases unmatched: 4. This CDR3 spans 15 amino acids. Germline-derived CDR1 and CDR2 are LNHNV and YYDKDF (reference sequence). The CDR3, as DNA: TGTGCCACCAGCAGCGGGGGGGACAACTACAATGAGCAGTTCTTC. Translation: CATSSGGDNYNEQFF.

The rearrangement joins TRBV9 to TRBJ1-1, with 9 bases identical to TRBD1. This CDR3 spans 16 amino acids. Germline CDR1 SGDLS, CDR2 YYNGEE. The V segment lost 4 bases and the J segment 1 base; nucleotides outside the gene matches: 8. The CDR3 spells CASSPPGQGQNTEAFF. The CDR3 region has the DNA TGTGCCAGCAGCCCGCCGGGACAGGGCCAGAACACTGAAGCTTTCTTT.

This clonotype came up a few times. The genes are TRBV29-1 and TRBJ1-1, with 7 bases fitting TRBD1. The CDR3 runs to 13 residues. J gave up 4 bases and V 6 bases, and 8 bases lay outside the gene matches. The germline gives CDR1 SQVTM, CDR2 ANQGSEA. CDR3 sequence: CSVYRGDSTEAFF. DNA for the CDR3: TGCAGCGTCTACAGGGGAGATAGCACTGAAGCTTTCTTT.

This clonotype was counted once. The rearrangement uses TRBV27 and TRBJ1-1, with no clear D. Germline CDR1 is MNHEY and CDR2 is SMNVEV (reference sequence). V was pared by 4 bases and J by 0 bases, with 6 bases between. CDR3 length: 13 amino acids. Written as DNA, the CDR3 is TGTGCCAGCAGTTATACCATGAACACTGAAGCTTTCTTT. Translated, it gives CASSYTMNTEAFF.

This clonotype turned up a few times. The genes are TRBV5-1 and TRBJ1-2; D call uncertain. The CDR3 is 15 amino acids. Germline V gene data show CDR1 as SGHRS and CDR2 as YFSETQ. Trimming took off 0 bases at V and 1 base at J, with 10 bases between the two ends. The CDR3 here is CASSLESDVNYGYTF. In nucleotides, the CDR3 is TGCGCCAGCAGCTTGGAGTCGGACGTTAACTATGGCTACACCTTC.

DNA for the CDR3: TGTGCCAGCACCGGACAGGGAGGGAGGAACATTCAGTACTTC. Translating gives CASTGQGGRNIQYF. The rearrangement links TRBV28 to TRBJ2-4; possible D gene TRBD1, 8 bases. V was trimmed by 7 bases and J by 7 bases, leaving 17 bases between them. Per the germline V gene, CDR1 is MDHEN and CDR2 is SYDVKM. This CDR3 spans 14 amino acids.

The V call is TRBV6-5, the J call TRBJ2-1; TRBD2 is a possible D gene (6 bases). Germline V gene data show CDR1 as MNHEY and CDR2 as SVGAGI. This CDR3 contains 15 residues. The V end lost 7 bases, the J end lost 0 bases, and 13 bases lay between the germline ends. In DNA form, the CDR3 reads TGTGCCAGCACCCGAGCGGGTAGCTCCTACAATGAGCAGTTCTTC. Translating gives CASTRAGSSYNEQFF.